This TCR beta chain was found in a study of blood T cell repertoires in COVID-19. Overall study: COVID-19 samples, acute and convalescent, were from the United States, Italy and Spain. PBMCs, B-cell-depleted T cells, or T cells were the source of the cDNA or gDNA that made up the material.

Trimming removed 7 bases from V and 1 base from J, with 16 bases in between. The germline gives CDR1 MNHEY, CDR2 SMNVEV (reference sequence). The CDR3 is made up of 16 amino acids. As originally analysed: Amplification of reference gene primers provided the estimated nucleated cell counts. Using immunoSEQ multiplex PCR, the repertoire was profiled, and TCRdb retains in-frame clones only, with some absent. D and trimming come from the DNA, and the V and J calls and clone size come from that table. The sample lists tens of thousands of clones, 83% seen once, with 6.5% to 9% in the top ten. This chain uses TRBV27 with TRBJ2-2; D is perhaps TRBD2 (5 bases). Source material: peripheral blood. This receptor was identified in a man in his 60s with active COVID-19. In DNA form, the CDR3 reads TGTGCCAGCAAGCCGGTTACGGGGAAGAACACCGGGGAGCTGTTTTTT. Amino acid sequence: CASKPVTGKNTGELFF.